The 24 T cell receptor beta chains given below trace back to one sample, sequenced in a study of T cells in tuberculosis. Time point noted: new active TB diagnosis, blood taken before or within 7 days of starting treatment. Only in-frame clones appear in the TCRdb table, and some are missing; sequencing was by immunoSEQ multiplex PCR. The sample lists approximately 46,000 clones; 90% to 95% were seen once. The sample consisted of PBMCs, taken at tuberculosis diagnosis. Receptors were obtained from an adult with tuberculosis.

Only one count was recorded for this clone. This rearrangement joins TRBV6-5 to TRBJ1-2; possible D gene TRBD1, 5 bases. The V gene lost 6 bases and the J gene lost 0 bases, with 8 bases spanning the gap. Germline loops: CDR1 MNHEY, CDR2 SVGAGI. The CDR3 runs 13 residues. CDR3 sequence (DNA): TGTGCCAGCAGCCAGACAGCTAACTATGGCTACACCTTC. Protein: CASSQTANYGYTF.

V usage is TRBV28 and J usage is TRBJ2-5; 10 bases fit TRBD2. The J segment lost 4 bases and the V segment lost 3 bases, leaving 5 bases of the junction unmatched. The CDR3 has 15 amino acids. CDR1 is MDHEN and CDR2 is SYDVKM in the germline V gene. In DNA form, the CDR3 reads TGTGCCAGCAGTTTTGCTAGCGGGAGTACAGAGACCCAGTACTTC. Translated, it gives CASSFASGSTETQYF.

V gene TRBV25-1 combines with J gene TRBJ1-1; perhaps TRBD1 as D (6 bases). V was cut by 6 bases and J by 6 bases, with 17 bases left in between. CDR1 is MGHDK, CDR2 SYGVNS, per germline. The CDR3 sequence is 14 residues long. The CDR3 coding sequence is TGTGCCAGCAGGCCCCCCGGAAGGGGGTCTGAAGCTTTCTTT. It yields the protein CASRPPGRGSEAFF. The full variable domain, in which reference TRBV25-1 and TRBJ1-1 provide the parts outside the CDR3, is EADIYQTPRYLVIGTGKKITLECSQTMGHDKMYWYQQDPGMELHLIHYSYGVNSTEKGDLSSESTVSRIRTEHFPLTLESARPSHTSQYLCASRPPGRGSEAFFGQGTRLTVV.

This chain connects TRBV4-3 to TRBJ2-7; 7 bases align to TRBD2. This CDR3 spans 15 amino acids. Germline loops: CDR1 LGHNA, CDR2 YSLEER. V was clipped by 0 bases and J by 0 bases; unmatched bases: 2. The CDR3 nucleotides read TGCGCCAGCAGCCAAGAGGCTAGCGGCTCCTACGAGCAGTACTTC. As protein: CASSQEASGSYEQYF.

This clone occurred once. The J gene is TRBJ1-2, the V gene TRBV28, with TRBD1 as a possible D gene (5 bases). CDR3 size: 15 residues. Trimming removed 2 bases at V and 5 bases at J, with 15 bases between. Germline-derived CDR1 and CDR2 are MDHEN and SYDVKM. CDR3 in amino acids: CASSLPLETVYGYTF. The CDR3 bases are TGTGCCAGCAGTTTACCCCTCGAGACAGTATATGGCTACACCTTC.

The V gene is TRBV28, the J gene TRBJ1-1; maybe TRBD1 (6 bases). The germline CDR1 and CDR2 sequences are MDHEN and SYDVKM. V lost 6 bases, J lost 2 bases, and 13 bases lay in between. There are 14 residues in the CDR3. CDR3 bases: TGTGCCAGCAGACCCACAGGGTATAACACTGAAGCTTTCTTT. Its protein product is CASRPTGYNTEAFF.

The chain combines TRBV19 with TRBJ2-3; D remains ambiguous. Deletions cut 4 bases from V and 2 bases from J, with 10 bases between. The germline V gene has CDR1 LNHDA and CDR2 SQIVND (reference sequence). The CDR3 has 14 residues. CDR3 nucleotides: TGTGCCAGTAGTACTGGTAGTCACACAGATACGCAGTATTTT. This codes for CASSTGSHTDTQYF.

The chain employs TRBV29-1 and TRBJ2-7; 9 nucleotides match TRBD2. With V trimmed by 6 bases and J by 3 bases, 3 bases remained unmatched. Germline V gene sequence: CDR1 SQVTM, CDR2 ANQGSEA. This CDR3 has 12 residues. CDR3 protein: CSVASGIYEQYF. The CDR3 DNA is TGCAGCGTGGCTAGCGGGATCTACGAGCAGTACTTC.

The chain employs TRBV6-1 and TRBJ2-1, with D possibly being TRBD2 (5 bases). Germline-derived CDR1 and CDR2 are MNHNS and SASEGT. The CDR3 length is 10 residues. V was cut by 10 bases and J by 9 bases, with 10 bases left in between. The CDR3 sequence is CATWEFEQFF. The CDR3 DNA sequence: TGTGCCACTTGGGAGTTTGAGCAGTTCTTC.

This clone was recorded once. This chain uses TRBV11-3 with TRBJ2-2; D gene ambiguous. The CDR3 is 12 residues long. Trimming removed 3 bases from V and 7 bases from J, with 6 bases in between. The germline CDR1 and CDR2 sequences are SGHNT and YENEEA. The CDR3 DNA is TGTGCCAGCAGCTTGAGCTTCGGGGAGCTGTTTTTT. Protein: CASSLSFGELFF.

The V gene is TRBV10-3, the J gene TRBJ2-2; 14 nucleotides align to TRBD2. Germline CDR1 is ENHRY and CDR2 is SYGVKD. The V gene end was trimmed by 6 bases and the J gene end by 0 bases; junction bases not matched to a gene: 3. The CDR3 extends over 17 amino acids. The CDR3 DNA reads TGTGCCATCAGGGGGACTAGCGGGAGTACGAACACCGGGGAGCTGTTTTTT. The encoded protein is CAIRGTSGSTNTGELFF.

The gene calls are TRBV2 and TRBJ1-4, with TRBD1 matching 7 bases. The ends lost 4 bases at V and 6 bases at J; junction bases unmatched: 11. Germline assignment: CDR1 SNHLY and CDR2 FYNNEI. CDR3 size: 16 residues. The CDR3 bases are TGTGCCAGCAGTGGGCGACAGGGATCTCTTCATGAAAAACTGTTTTTT. Translation gives CASSGRQGSLHEKLFF.

This chain links TRBV6-1 with TRBJ1-2, with TRBD1 identical over 8 bases. The V gene's germline CDR1 is MNHNS and CDR2 SASEGT. The CDR3 has 14 residues. After removal of 4 bases from V and 8 bases from J, the junction contained 9 bases not matched to a gene. The CDR3 DNA sequence: TGTGCCAGCAGTGGCCAGGGGGCCTTGACAGGCTACACCTTC. Protein: CASSGQGALTGYTF.

V usage is TRBV28 and J usage is TRBJ2-7; TRBD2 agrees at 12 bases. There are 13 residues in the CDR3. Germline V gene sequence: CDR1 MDHEN, CDR2 SYDVKM. The CDR3 sequence: CATLAGGPYEQYF. The CDR3 DNA is TGTGCTACTCTAGCGGGAGGGCCCTACGAGCAGTACTTC.

The V call is TRBV6-5, the J call TRBJ2-1; D may be TRBD1 (5 bases). Germline-derived CDR1 and CDR2 are MNHEY and SVGAGI. This CDR3 has 15 residues. Between the trimmed V and J ends, which lost 5 bases and 6 bases, there was a span of 17 bases. CDR3 residues: CASSRTSGFGNEQFF. As DNA, the CDR3 is TGTGCCAGCAGTAGAACCTCAGGGTTCGGCAATGAGCAGTTCTTC.

V usage is TRBV28 and J usage is TRBJ2-2; TRBD1 is a possible D gene (5 bases). The CDR3 covers 14 residues. Deletions cut 6 bases from V and 4 bases from J, with 12 bases between. From germline, CDR1 is MDHEN and CDR2 SYDVKM. CDR3 sequence (DNA): TGTGCCAGCAGCCCTGGAAGGGGCACCGGGGAGCTGTTTTTT. Amino acids: CASSPGRGTGELFF.

J is TRBJ1-5 and V is TRBV6-6; TRBD1 is a possible D gene (5 bases). The CDR3 sequence is 14 residues long. Germline assignment: CDR1 MNHNY and CDR2 SVGAGI (reference sequence). Trimming left V 0 bases short and J 7 bases short, with 10 bases between. CDR3 loop: CASSYSIQAQPQHF. CDR3 DNA: TGTGCCAGCAGTTACTCGATACAGGCGCAGCCCCAGCATTTT.

The chain joins TRBV5-6 to TRBJ2-1; D is undetermined. This CDR3 spans 15 amino acids. The germline V gene has CDR1 SGHDT and CDR2 YYEEEE. V was cut by 4 bases and J by 0 bases, with 11 bases left in between. DNA of the CDR3: TGTGCCAGCAGCGCCCCTACTAACTCCTACAATGAGCAGTTCTTC. Translated, it gives CASSAPTNSYNEQFF.

V gene TRBV28 combines with J gene TRBJ1-4, with D hard to call. Germline-derived CDR1 and CDR2 are MDHEN and SYDVKM. V was cut by 4 bases and J by 1 base, with 16 bases left in between. This CDR3 region has 17 residues. CDR3 residues: CASSSEAGVGTNEKLFF. The CDR3 coding sequence is TGTGCCAGCAGTTCCGAGGCGGGAGTTGGAACTAATGAAAAACTGTTTTTT.

This chain links TRBV7-6 with TRBJ2-5, with a tentative D call TRBD2 (6 bases). The germline V gene encodes CDR1 SGHVS and CDR2 FNYEAQ. The CDR3 is 17 residues long. Trimming took 5 bases from V and 5 from J, leaving 24 bases between them. Here the CDR3 reads CASSPYGGRGVRETQYF. For the CDR3, the DNA is TGTGCCAGCAGCCCGTATGGGGGGAGAGGGGTGCGGGAGACCCAGTACTTC.

This clone was recorded once. The chain combines TRBV7-2 with TRBJ1-5; D is perhaps TRBD1 (5 bases). V shed 2 bases and J shed 7 bases, with 12 bases lying between them. The CDR3 has 14 residues. Germline V gives CDR1 SGHTA, CDR2 FQGNSA. The CDR3 bases are TGTGCCAGCAGCTTAACGGGCGGGGGGCAGCCCCAGCATTTT. Translated: CASSLTGGGQPQHF. Drawing the rest from reference TRBV7-2 and TRBJ1-5, the complete variable domain is GAGVSQSPSNKVTEKGKDVELRCDPISGHTALYWYRQSLGQGLEFLIYFQGNSAPDKSGLPSDRFSAERTGGSVSTLTIQRTQQEDSAVYLCASSLTGGGQPQHFGDGTRLSIL.

The gene calls are TRBV11-2 and TRBJ2-1; D not resolved. The CDR3 loop spans 15 amino acids. Trimming took off 5 bases at V and 8 bases at J, with 19 bases between the two ends. Germline assignment: CDR1 SGHAT and CDR2 FQNNGV. The chain's CDR3 is CASSGRTGVLHEQFF. The CDR3 nucleotides read TGTGCCAGCAGCGGTAGAACTGGAGTGTTACATGAGCAGTTCTTC. Full variable domain (outside the CDR3, taken from reference TRBV11-2 and TRBJ2-1): EAGVAQSPRYKIIEKRQSVAFWCNPISGHATLYWYQQILGQGPKLLIQFQNNGVVDDSQLPKDRFSAERLKGVDSTLKIQPAKLEDSAVYLCASSGRTGVLHEQFFGPGTRLTVL.

The rearrangement links TRBV10-3 to TRBJ1-2, with 7 bases aligning to TRBD1. Unmatched junction bases numbered 6, after V lost 2 bases and J lost 0 bases. CDR1 and CDR2 from the germline V gene are ENHRY and SYGVKD. The CDR3 is 16 residues long. The CDR3 protein is CAISEEGAYANYGYTF. As DNA, the CDR3 is TGTGCCATCAGTGAGGAGGGGGCTTATGCTAACTATGGCTACACCTTC.

The J gene is TRBJ1-1, the V gene TRBV14; tentative D call: TRBD1 (6 bases). The length of the CDR3 is 14 residues. Germline V gives CDR1 SGHDN, CDR2 FVKESK. Trimming removed 5 bases from V and 4 bases from J, with 14 bases in between. The CDR3 loop is CASSSFRGSTEAFF. CDR3 DNA sequence: TGTGCCAGCAGCTCCTTCAGGGGTAGCACTGAAGCTTTCTTT.